This TCR beta chain comes out of a study of shared clonotypes between healthy human individuals. Notes on this clone: Its antigen is still unknown.

CD45RO-negative, CCR7-positively selected cells formed the naive CD8 fraction, excluding terminally differentiated effector memory CD45RA+ cells. Donors, healthy HIV-negative adults, lacked recent acute infections or vaccinations. This CDR3 has 16 amino acids. V lost 4 bases to trimming and J lost 0 bases; unmatched junction nucleotides: 4. Germline V CDR1 and CDR2: MGHRA, YSYEKL. TCRdb's copy holds only in-frame clones and misses some; the assay was immunoSEQ multiplex PCR. In the table there are approximately 2,000,000 clones, around 93% of which are singletons. Findings of the study overall: For naive CD4 cells, roughly 5.5% of clonotypes were shared across four donors. Compared with clonotypes that all four donors shared, non-shared clonotypes had lower generation probabilities.

V and J are TRBV4-1 and TRBJ2-1; TRBD2 matches 9 bases. The clonotype comes from a man aged 18 to 35 in good health. Some clones in this sample may be carry-over from other donors' samples. Sequencing used naive CD8+ T cells from PBMCs. The DNA of the CDR3 is TGCGCCAGCAGCCGCCGACTAGCGGACTCCTACAATGAGCAGTTCTTC. Protein: CASSRRLADSYNEQFF.